Described below is a single TCR beta chain sequence and its context. Germline CDR1 and CDR2: MNHEY and SVGAGI. The CDR3 spans 11 residues. The V and J ends lost 5 bases and 8 bases respectively, with 9 bases between them. During active infection, Seattle patients enrolled and were then monitored through disease. Source study methods: Estimates of nucleated cell counts were drawn from the amplification of reference gene primers. Assay used: immunoSEQ multiplex PCR; TCRdb lists only in-frame clones, some missing. V, J and clone size are taken as reported in that table, and D and trimming were inferred from the DNA itself. There are approximately 320,000 clones in the sample; nearly 90% occur only once, and roughly 10% lies in the top ten. This record belongs to a study of blood T cell repertoires in COVID-19. Looking at the study overall: Sites in the United States, Italy and Spain provided acute and convalescent COVID-19 samples.

This clonotype was obtained from a young woman with COVID-19, enrolled during active disease. Input material: peripheral blood. The V call is TRBV6-5, the J call TRBJ1-2; no firm D call. Here the CDR3 DNA reads TGTGCCAGCAGTAAGGGAGCCGGCTACACCTTC. It is translated as CASSKGAGYTF.